This is a list of T cell receptor beta chains from one sample in a study of blood T cell repertoires in COVID-19. The method was immunoSEQ multiplex PCR; TCRdb's version includes in-frame clones alone and lacks a portion of them. The sample contains around 80,000 clones, roughly 86% of which appear only once. The sample consisted of peripheral blood. The receptors come from a man older than 75 with active or convalescent COVID-19. Both conserved end residues are trimmed from each CDR3.

j_call,v_call,cdr3_aa
TRBJ1-2,TRBV24-1,ATSDSSSRGRSYT
TRBJ1-1,TRBV11-2,ASSAQVNTEAF
TRBJ2-1,TRBV5-1,ASSFRPGQGSDEQF
TRBJ1-1,TRBV5-5,ASSLGWSRTNTEAF
TRBJ2-3,TRBV5-1,ASSAWGADTQY
TRBJ1-2,TRBV6-4,ASSDSTGKGYT
TRBJ1-4,TRBV28,ASKQGGATNEKLF
TRBJ2-5,TRBV11-3,ASSQTRGETQY
TRBJ2-2,TRBV10-3,AISRTGKETGELF
TRBJ1-1,TRBV27,ASSSQGWDTEAF
TRBJ1-5,TRBV5-4,ASSLLNQPQH
TRBJ2-5,TRBV19,ASSPPWGATQETQY
TRBJ1-2,TRBV4-2,ASSQDQDRGPYGYT
TRBJ1-1,TRBV18,ASSPSLNTEAF
TRBJ1-1,TRBV5-1,ASSLGAGNTEAF
TRBJ1-1,TRBV29-1,SSGEMNTEAF
TRBJ1-1,TRBV18,ASSPRTGDTGVNTEAF
TRBJ2-1,TRBV2,ASRAPARGNEQF
TRBJ1-2,TRBV6-5,ASREPGGNYGYT
TRBJ1-2,TRBV28,ASSLYREGSGYT
TRBJ1-1,TRBV7-8,ASSSPPRNTEAF
TRBJ1-1,TRBV18,ASSPPSGMNTEAF
TRBJ2-1,TRBV27,ATAGGNYNEQF
TRBJ1-5,TRBV19,ASRDRTGGYSNQPQH
TRBJ1-5,TRBV7-9,ASSLGQGNQPQH
TRBJ1-6,TRBV28,ASSLLGGTGDSPLH
TRBJ2-2,TRBV5-1,ASMRGQGILNTGELF
TRBJ2-5,TRBV27,ASSFLGQQETQY
TRBJ2-1,TRBV7-9,ASSLPQSSYNEQF
TRBJ1-6,TRBV11-3,ASSFRTTGNSPLH
TRBJ2-5,TRBV5-1,ASSLDLRQETQY
TRBJ2-2,TRBV4-2,ASSQDPGLAGRDSGELF
TRBJ2-5,TRBV24-1,ATSDGGTAQETQY
TRBJ2-1,TRBV24-1,ATSGQDNEQF
TRBJ1-4,TRBV27,ASTLRGSATNEKLF
TRBJ1-1,TRBV18,ASSPEGGGWAEAF
TRBJ2-1,TRBV7-9,ASSLAGGPPGGEQF
TRBJ2-1,TRBV2,ASRVSAGHEQF
TRBJ2-2,TRBV7-6,ASSQGGVGTGELF
TRBJ1-6,TRBV5-1,ASSLSTGGSYSPLH
TRBJ2-1,TRBV11-1,ASSGTGGYNEQF
TRBJ2-5,TRBV6-1,ASSEAAWETQY
TRBJ1-2,TRBV28,ASTLRGYGYT
TRBJ2-1,TRBV5-1,ASSILTSGRANEQF
TRBJ2-3,TRBV19,ASKNRLNTDTQY
TRBJ2-2,TRBV30,AWSSDAGNTGELF
TRBJ2-1,TRBV9,ASSVAIYSRKQF
TRBJ2-1,TRBV5-1,ASSLRPGLPNEQF
TRBJ2-1,TRBV5-4,ASSLDRPDNEQF